The 10 T cell receptor beta chains below all came from one sample that was sequenced in a study of control samples from healthy donors and cancer patients. Clones were read by immunoSEQ multiplex PCR, and TCRdb kept only the in-frame ones, dropping some. The data hold roughly 88,000 clones, with approximately 93% observed a single time. Sequencing was performed on blood. These receptors were taken from a man aged 18 to 29 in good health.

The chain couples TRBV29-1 to TRBJ1-1; 7 bases line up with TRBD1. With 5 bases clipped from V and 1 base from J, the junction kept 4 bases outside the gene matches. Germline loops: CDR1 SQVTM, CDR2 ANQGSEA. The CDR3 spans 13 residues. The CDR3 loop reads CSVNRGQNTEAFF. DNA of the CDR3: TGCAGCGTTAACAGGGGACAGAACACTGAAGCTTTCTTT.

For this clone: Other DNA sequences from this sample encode an identical CDR3 as well. The chain uses TRBV3-1 (or the pseudogene TRBV3-2) and TRBJ2-1, with TRBD2 identical over 7 bases. The CDR3 consists of 15 residues. Germline V gives CDR1 LGHDT, CDR2 YNNKEL (reference sequence). Trimming cost V 1 base and J 5 bases; bases outside gene matches: 5. The CDR3 bases are TGTGCCAGCAGCCAAGGGCTAGCGGCTAACAATGAGCAGTTCTTC. It codes for CASSQGLAANNEQFF.

This clone was seen a handful of times. J is TRBJ2-5 and V is TRBV5-1; 13 bases map to TRBD2. Germline assignment: CDR1 SGHRS and CDR2 YFSETQ. J lost 5 bases, V lost 4 bases, and 2 bases had no gene match. The CDR3 runs 14 residues. This CDR3 reads CASSTGLAGETQYF. The CDR3 coding sequence is TGCGCCAGCAGCACGGGACTAGCGGGGGAGACCCAGTACTTC.

V usage is TRBV15 and J usage is TRBJ2-3, with D unclear. The CDR3 has 17 amino acids. Per germline, CDR1 LNHNV and CDR2 YYDKDF (reference sequence). V shed 3 bases and J shed 0 bases, with 16 bases lying between them. DNA of the CDR3: TGTGCCACCAGCAGGGCGATTTTTTTTCGAAGCACAGATACGCAGTATTTT. Its translation: CATSRAIFFRSTDTQYF.

The J gene is TRBJ2-1, the V gene TRBV30; 8 positions agree with TRBD1. The germline CDR1 and CDR2 sequences are GTSNPN and SVGIG (reference sequence). V lost 4 bases to trimming and J lost 2 bases; unmatched junction nucleotides: 4. This CDR3 is 14 amino acids long. The chain's CDR3 is CAWTQGQAYNEQFF. In nucleotides, the CDR3 is TGTGCCTGGACCCAGGGACAGGCCTACAATGAGCAGTTCTTC.

The genes are TRBV4-1 and TRBJ1-1, with 9 bases lining up with TRBD1. The CDR3 runs 15 residues. Germline CDR1 is MGHRA and CDR2 is YSYEKL. Germline trimming cut 4 bases from V and 5 bases from J; bases unmatched to any gene: 8. CDR3 amino acids: CASSPRQGGETEAFF. DNA of the CDR3: TGCGCCAGCAGCCCCAGACAGGGGGGAGAAACTGAAGCTTTCTTT.

V usage is TRBV7-2 and J usage is TRBJ1-1; 8 positions agree with TRBD1. V lost 6 bases and J lost 5; bases outside the gene matches: 5. CDR3 length equals 13 residues. CDR1 is SGHTA, CDR2 FQGNSA, per germline. Written as DNA, the CDR3 is TGTGCCAGCAGACGACAGGGGAGGACTGAAGCTTTCTTT. The encoded protein is CASRRQGRTEAFF.

This sequence joins TRBV27 and TRBJ2-1; D not resolved. This CDR3 region has 15 residues. Trimming took off 5 bases at V and 0 bases at J, with 11 bases between the two ends. The germline gives CDR1 MNHEY, CDR2 SMNVEV (reference sequence). The CDR3 region has the DNA TGTGCCAGCAGTCCAATCGGTAGCTCCTACAATGAGCAGTTCTTC. This gives the protein CASSPIGSSYNEQFF.

The chain combines TRBV7-9 with TRBJ2-2; D is possibly TRBD1 (5 bases). V shed 4 bases and J shed 5 bases, with 17 bases lying between them. Germline CDR1 is SEHNR and CDR2 is FQNEAQ (reference sequence). The CDR3 covers 16 residues. The CDR3 DNA follows: TGTGCCAGCAGCTCCGACAGCCACTGGCGTACCGGGGAGCTGTTTTTT. It translates to CASSSDSHWRTGELFF.

The gene calls are TRBV27 and TRBJ1-5; TRBD1 is a possible D gene (5 bases). CDR1 and CDR2 (germline): MNHEY, SMNVEV (reference sequence). V lost 6 bases to trimming and J lost 6 bases, with 9 bases between them. CDR3 length: 12 amino acids. The chain's CDR3 is CASRTGGQPQHF. The DNA of the CDR3 is TGTGCCAGCAGAACGGGGGGTCAGCCCCAGCATTTT.